The text below deals with one TCR beta chain. The data were obtained in a study of blood T cell repertoires in COVID-19. Study background: The cDNA or gDNA used as material had been derived from T cells, B-cell-depleted T cells, or PBMCs.

TCRdb keeps only in-frame clones here, not all; method: immunoSEQ multiplex PCR. The sample has almost 200,000 clones; 86% are singletons. The CDR3 runs to 15 residues. Per the germline V gene, CDR1 is MDHEN and CDR2 is SYDVKM. Between the trimmed V and J ends, which lost 3 bases and 6 bases, there was a span of 18 bases. The TCR originated in a woman in her 70s with acute or convalescent COVID-19. The chain recombines TRBV28 with TRBJ2-7, with D perhaps TRBD1 (5 bases). Sequencing was carried out using peripheral blood. The CDR3 region has the DNA TGTGCCAGCAGTTTGTTAGGCGGACACGGATCCGAGCAGTACTTC. Translated, it gives CASSLLGGHGSEQYF.